This T cell receptor (beta chain) was recorded in a study of cytomegalovirus exposure and HLA in healthy donors. This table comes from immunoSEQ multiplex PCR, and its TCRdb copy is limited to in-frame clones, with some not included. Of some 60,000 clones in the sample, 90% to 96% are singletons; the top ten hold 0.9% to 1%. Trimming took off 5 bases at V and 5 bases at J, with 15 bases between the two ends. The CDR3 has 14 amino acids. CDR1 and CDR2 from the germline V gene are SNHLY and FYNNEI. These donors were members of the roughly 120-subject validation cohort, a group separate from the approximately 700-subject first cohort. General observations from the study: There were 150 to 200 TCR beta chains listed as cytomegalovirus-associated. Subsequent analysis revealed that first-cohort TCR clusters tended to co-occur in the 130 or so validation repertoires. The authors confirmed in vitro that a few CMV-associated chains were specific for CMV antigens.

This clone was recorded only once. Its antigen is not known. The sample comprised PBMCs. The rearrangement joins TRBV2 to TRBJ2-5, with a possible D match to TRBD2 (7 bases). The clonotype was recovered from a man aged 18-30 years in good health and CMV-seronegative. CDR3 sequence (DNA): TGTGCCAGCAGTCTTCCTGAGGGGGGGGAGACCCAGTACTTC. It encodes CASSLPEGGETQYF.